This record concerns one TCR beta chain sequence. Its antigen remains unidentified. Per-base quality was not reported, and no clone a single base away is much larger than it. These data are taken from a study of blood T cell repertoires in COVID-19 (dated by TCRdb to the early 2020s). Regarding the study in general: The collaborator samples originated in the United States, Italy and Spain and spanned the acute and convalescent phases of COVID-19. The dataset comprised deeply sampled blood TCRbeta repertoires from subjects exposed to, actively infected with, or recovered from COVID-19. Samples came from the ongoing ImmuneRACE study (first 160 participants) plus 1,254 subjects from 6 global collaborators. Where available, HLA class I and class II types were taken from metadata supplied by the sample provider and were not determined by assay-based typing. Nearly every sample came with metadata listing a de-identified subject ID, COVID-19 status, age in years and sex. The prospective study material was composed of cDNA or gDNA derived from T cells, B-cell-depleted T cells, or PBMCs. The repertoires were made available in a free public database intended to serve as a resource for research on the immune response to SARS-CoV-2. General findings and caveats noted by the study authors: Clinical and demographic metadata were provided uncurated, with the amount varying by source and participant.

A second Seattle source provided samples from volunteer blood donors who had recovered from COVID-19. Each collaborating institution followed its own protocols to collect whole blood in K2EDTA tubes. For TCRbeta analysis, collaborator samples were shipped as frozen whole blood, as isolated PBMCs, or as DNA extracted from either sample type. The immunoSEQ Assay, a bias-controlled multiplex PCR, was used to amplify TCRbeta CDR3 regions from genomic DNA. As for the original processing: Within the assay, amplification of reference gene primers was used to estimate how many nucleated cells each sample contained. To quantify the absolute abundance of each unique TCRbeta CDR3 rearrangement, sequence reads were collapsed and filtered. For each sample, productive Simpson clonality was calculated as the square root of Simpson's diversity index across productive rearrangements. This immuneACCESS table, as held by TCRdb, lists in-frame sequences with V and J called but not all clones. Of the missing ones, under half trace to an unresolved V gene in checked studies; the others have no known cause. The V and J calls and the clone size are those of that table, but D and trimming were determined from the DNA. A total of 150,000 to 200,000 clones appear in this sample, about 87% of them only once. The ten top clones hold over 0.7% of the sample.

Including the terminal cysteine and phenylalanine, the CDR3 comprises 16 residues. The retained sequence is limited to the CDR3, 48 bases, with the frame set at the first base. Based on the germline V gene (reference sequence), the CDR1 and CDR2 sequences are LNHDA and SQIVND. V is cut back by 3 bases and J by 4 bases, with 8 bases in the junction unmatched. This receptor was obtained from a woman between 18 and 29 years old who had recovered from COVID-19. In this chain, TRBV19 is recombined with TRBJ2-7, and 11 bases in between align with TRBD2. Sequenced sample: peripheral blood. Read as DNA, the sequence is TGTGCCAGTAGTATTTCGGCTAGCGGGGGGTTGTACGAGCAGTACTTC. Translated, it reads CASSISASGGLYEQYF.